This T cell receptor beta chain is from a study of blood T cell repertoires in COVID-19. Clones were sequenced by immunoSEQ multiplex PCR, and TCRdb holds only the in-frame ones, with some missing. The repertoire includes around 100,000 clones, roughly nine tenths of them detected once, and less than 3.5% sits in the top ten. In Seattle, patients joined the study during active infection and were tracked longitudinally. The source is a man aged 45-65 years with COVID-19, enrolled during active disease. Material for sequencing was peripheral blood.

CDR3 amino acids: CASSFDRDRVFFNNYGYTF. The CDR3 DNA reads TGTGCCAGCAGCTTCGACAGGGACAGGGTTTTTTTTAATAACTATGGCTACACCTTC. This chain links TRBV7-2 with TRBJ1-2; TRBD1 matches 9 bases. With 3 bases clipped from V and 1 base from J, the junction kept 15 bases outside the gene matches. CDR3 size: 19 residues. Germline V gene sequence: CDR1 SGHTA, CDR2 FQGNSA. The full variable domain, completed using reference TRBV7-2 and TRBJ1-2, is GAGVSQSPSNKVTEKGKDVELRCDPISGHTALYWYRQSLGQGLEFLIYFQGNSAPDKSGLPSDRFSAERTGGSVSTLTIQRTQQEDSAVYLCASSFDRDRVFFNNYGYTFGSGTRLTVV.